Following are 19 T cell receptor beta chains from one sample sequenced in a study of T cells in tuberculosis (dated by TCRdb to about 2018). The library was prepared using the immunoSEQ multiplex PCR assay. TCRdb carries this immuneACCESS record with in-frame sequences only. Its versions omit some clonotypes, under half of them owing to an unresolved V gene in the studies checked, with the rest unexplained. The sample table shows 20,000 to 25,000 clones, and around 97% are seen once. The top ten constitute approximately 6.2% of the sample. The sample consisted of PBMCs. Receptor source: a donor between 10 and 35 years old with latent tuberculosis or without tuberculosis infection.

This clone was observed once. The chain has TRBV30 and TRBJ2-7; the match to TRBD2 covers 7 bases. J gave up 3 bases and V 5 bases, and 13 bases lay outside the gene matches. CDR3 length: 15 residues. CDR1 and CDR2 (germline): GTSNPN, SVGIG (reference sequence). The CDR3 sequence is CAWSGSTSDYYEQYF. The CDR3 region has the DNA TGTGCCTGGTCCGGGTCTACTAGCGACTACTACGAGCAGTACTTC.

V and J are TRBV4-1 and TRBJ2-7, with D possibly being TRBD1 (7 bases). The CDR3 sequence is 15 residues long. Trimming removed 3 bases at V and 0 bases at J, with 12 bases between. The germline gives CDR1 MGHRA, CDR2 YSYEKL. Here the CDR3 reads CASSHARGDSYEQYF. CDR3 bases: TGCGCCAGCAGCCACGCCAGGGGGGACTCCTACGAGCAGTACTTC.

The DNA for the CDR3 is TGTGCCAGCAGCGTAGGGGCTAATTCCCCCCAGCATTTT. Protein sequence: CASSVGANSPQHF. This chain uses TRBV9 with TRBJ1-5; D unresolved. This CDR3 comprises 13 residues. Germline CDR1 reads SGDLS; CDR2 reads YYNGEE. The V and J ends lost 0 bases and 10 bases respectively, with 11 bases between them.

DNA of the CDR3: TGCGCCAGCAGCCATCGCCTTACCGGGACAGGGGTTGAGGAGCATTTT. This encodes CASSHRLTGTGVEEHF. The V gene is TRBV10-2, the J gene TRBJ1-5; 10 nucleotides align to TRBD1. V trimming: 6 bases; J trimming: 14 bases; junction bases outside the gene matches: 19. Germline CDR1 WSHSY, CDR2 SAAADI. This CDR3 is 16 amino acids long.

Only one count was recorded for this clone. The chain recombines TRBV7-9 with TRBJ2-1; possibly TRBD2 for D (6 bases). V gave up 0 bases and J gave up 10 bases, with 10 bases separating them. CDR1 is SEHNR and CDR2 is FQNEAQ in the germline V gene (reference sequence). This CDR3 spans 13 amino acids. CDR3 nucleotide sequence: TGTGCCAGCAGCTTAGCCTTGCGGGGAGAGCAGTTCTTC. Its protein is CASSLALRGEQFF.

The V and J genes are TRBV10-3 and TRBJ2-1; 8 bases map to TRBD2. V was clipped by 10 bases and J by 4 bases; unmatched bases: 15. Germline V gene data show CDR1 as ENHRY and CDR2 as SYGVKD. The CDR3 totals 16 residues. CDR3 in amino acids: CATMSVVAGRYNEQFF. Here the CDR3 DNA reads TGTGCCACCATGAGTGTTGTAGCGGGAAGGTACAATGAGCAGTTCTTC.

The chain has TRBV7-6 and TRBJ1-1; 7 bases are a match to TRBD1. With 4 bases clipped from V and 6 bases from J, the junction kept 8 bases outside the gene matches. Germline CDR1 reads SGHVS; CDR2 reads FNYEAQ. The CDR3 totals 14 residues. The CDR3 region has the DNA TGTGCCAGCAGCTCGACAGGGTCTCGCGCTGAAGCTTTCTTT. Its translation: CASSSTGSRAEAFF.

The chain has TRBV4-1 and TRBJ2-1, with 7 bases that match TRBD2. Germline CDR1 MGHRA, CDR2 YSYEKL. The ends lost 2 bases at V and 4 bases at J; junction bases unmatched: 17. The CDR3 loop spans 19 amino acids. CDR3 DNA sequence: TGCGCCAGCAGCCAAAAATCATCTGGGCTATCGGGGGGTTACAATGAGCAGTTCTTC. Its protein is CASSQKSSGLSGGYNEQFF.

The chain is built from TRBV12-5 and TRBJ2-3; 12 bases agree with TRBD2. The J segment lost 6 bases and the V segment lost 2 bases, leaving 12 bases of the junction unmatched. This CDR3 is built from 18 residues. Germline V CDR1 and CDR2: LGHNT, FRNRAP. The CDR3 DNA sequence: TGTGCTAGTGGTTTGCGCCCCTACGGACTAGCGGGGTTGGATACGCAGTATTTT. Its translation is CASGLRPYGLAGLDTQYF.

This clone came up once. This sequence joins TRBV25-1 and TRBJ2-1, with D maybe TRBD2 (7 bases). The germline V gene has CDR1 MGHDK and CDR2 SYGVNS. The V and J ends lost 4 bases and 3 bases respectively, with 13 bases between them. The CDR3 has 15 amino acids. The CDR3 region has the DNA TGTGCCAGCAGTGGGGAGGGGACAAACTACAATGAGCAGTTCTTC. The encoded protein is CASSGEGTNYNEQFF.

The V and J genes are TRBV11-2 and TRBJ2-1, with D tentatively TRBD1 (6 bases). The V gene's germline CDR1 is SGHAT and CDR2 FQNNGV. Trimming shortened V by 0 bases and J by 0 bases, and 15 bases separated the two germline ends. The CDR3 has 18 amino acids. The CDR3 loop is CASSLETPGASSYNEQFF. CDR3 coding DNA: TGTGCCAGCAGCTTAGAGACCCCAGGGGCAAGCTCCTACAATGAGCAGTTCTTC.

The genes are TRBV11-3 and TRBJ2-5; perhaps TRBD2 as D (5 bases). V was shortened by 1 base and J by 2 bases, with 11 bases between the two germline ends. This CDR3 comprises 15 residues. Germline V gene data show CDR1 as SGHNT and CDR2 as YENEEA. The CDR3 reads CASSLGEERQETQYF. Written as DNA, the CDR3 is TGTGCCAGCAGCTTAGGAGAGGAGCGGCAAGAGACCCAGTACTTC.

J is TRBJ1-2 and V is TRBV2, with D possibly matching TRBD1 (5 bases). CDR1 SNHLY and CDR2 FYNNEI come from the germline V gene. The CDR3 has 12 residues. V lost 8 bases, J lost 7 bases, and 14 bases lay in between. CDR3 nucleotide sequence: TGTGCCAGCTTAGGGGAAGGGCTTGGCTACACCTTC. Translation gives CASLGEGLGYTF. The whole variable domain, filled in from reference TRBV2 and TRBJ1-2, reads EPEVTQTPSHQVTQMGQEVILRCVPISNHLYFYWYRQILGQKVEFLVSFYNNEISEKSEIFDDQFSVERPDGSNFTLKIRSTKLEDSAMYFCASLGEGLGYTFGSGTRLTVV.

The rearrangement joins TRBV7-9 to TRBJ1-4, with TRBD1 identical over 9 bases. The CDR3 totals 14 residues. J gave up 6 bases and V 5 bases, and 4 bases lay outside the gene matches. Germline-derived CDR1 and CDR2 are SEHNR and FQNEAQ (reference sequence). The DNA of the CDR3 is TGTGCCAGCAGCCCACAGGGGGCAGATGAAAAACTGTTTTTT. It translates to CASSPQGADEKLFF.

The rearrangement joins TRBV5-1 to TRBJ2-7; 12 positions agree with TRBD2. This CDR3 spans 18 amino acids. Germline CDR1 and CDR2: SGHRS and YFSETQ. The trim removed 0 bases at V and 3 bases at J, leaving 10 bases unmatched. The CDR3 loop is CASSLVLAGGPGSYEQYF. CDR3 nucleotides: TGCGCCAGCAGCTTGGTACTAGCGGGGGGACCCGGAAGCTACGAGCAGTACTTC.

CDR3 sequence reads: CASSSPGQGVYEQYF. The DNA for the CDR3 is TGCGCCAGCAGCTCACCGGGACAGGGGGTGTACGAGCAGTACTTC. This chain connects TRBV4-3 to TRBJ2-7, with 11 bases lining up with TRBD1. Germline V gene sequence: CDR1 LGHNA, CDR2 YSLEER. CDR3 length equals 15 residues. J gave up 4 bases and V 5 bases, and 7 bases lay outside the gene matches.

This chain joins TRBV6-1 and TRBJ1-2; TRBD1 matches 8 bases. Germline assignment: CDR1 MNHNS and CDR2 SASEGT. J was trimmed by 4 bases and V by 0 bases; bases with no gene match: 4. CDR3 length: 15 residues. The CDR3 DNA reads TGTGCCAGCAGTGAAGCACCAGGGGGCGTCTATGGCTACACCTTC. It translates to CASSEAPGGVYGYTF.

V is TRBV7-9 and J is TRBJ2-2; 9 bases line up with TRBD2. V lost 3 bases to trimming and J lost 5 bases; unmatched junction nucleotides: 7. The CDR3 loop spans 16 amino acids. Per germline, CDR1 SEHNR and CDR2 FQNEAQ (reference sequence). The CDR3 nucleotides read TGTGCCAGCAGCTTGACCTTAGCGGGAGAAACCGGGGAGCTGTTTTTT. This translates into CASSLTLAGETGELFF.

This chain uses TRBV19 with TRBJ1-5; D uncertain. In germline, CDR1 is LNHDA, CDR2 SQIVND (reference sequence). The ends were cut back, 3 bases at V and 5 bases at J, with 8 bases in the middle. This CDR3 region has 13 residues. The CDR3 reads CASSMGGDQPQHF. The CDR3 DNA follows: TGTGCCAGTAGTATGGGCGGGGATCAGCCCCAGCATTTT.